This TCR beta chain is drawn from a study of identical twins. On this clonotype itself: What it binds is not known.

General study points: Where beta out-of-frame sequences were concerned, excess twin sharing was weaker. Monozygotic twins shared more out-of-frame TCR alpha than recombination models predicted.

Each cDNA held unique molecular identifiers, and template switching gave it a universal primer site. TCRdb independently ran MiXCR on the 5' RACE reads; one entry per CDR3 protein. The table has about 470,000 distinct CDR3 sequences, around 24% seen once. Germline V lookup: CDR1 MDHEN, CDR2 SYDVKM. This CDR3 has 17 residues. J gave up 8 bases and V 4 bases, and 17 bases lay outside the gene matches. These data were likewise used in another study, on T cells expressing NK-cell markers.

The clonotype comes from a woman between 18 and 29 years old in good health. The chain combines TRBV28 with TRBJ1-1; 9 nucleotides match TRBD1. Source material: CD4+ T cells sorted from blood. The CDR3 DNA is TGTGCCAGCAGTTCCCCGGGACAGGGAATTCGCCGACACGAAGCTTTCTTT. As protein: CASSSPGQGIRRHEAFF.